Below, 28 T cell receptor beta chains from the same sample are listed, as sequenced in a study of T cell changes during pregnancy in multiple sclerosis. The table came from immunoSEQ multiplex PCR; TCRdb's copy has only in-frame clones and leaves some out. The sample consists of about 39,000 clones, roughly 93% of them appearing once. The specimen was CD4+ T cells from peripheral blood mononuclear cells, collected after pregnancy. The receptors originated from a female donor with multiple sclerosis, enrolled in a pregnancy study.

The rearrangement joins TRBV12-5 to TRBJ1-3; maybe TRBD1 (5 bases). V was cut by 0 bases and J by 2 bases, with 17 bases left in between. CDR1 is LGHNT, CDR2 FRNRAP, per germline. The CDR3 runs 18 residues. The CDR3 nucleotides read TGTGCTAGTGGTTTGGTAACTGCGGGGGGTAGAGCTGGAAACACCATATATTTT. Protein product: CASGLVTAGGRAGNTIYF.

The CDR3 region is CASSATSGAYNEQFF. The DNA for the CDR3 is TGTGCCAGCAGCGCGACTAGCGGAGCCTACAATGAGCAGTTCTTC. The J gene is TRBJ2-1, the V gene TRBV9, with TRBD2 identical over 9 bases. Germline V gene data show CDR1 as SGDLS and CDR2 as YYNGEE. Trimming at V came to 3 bases and at J to 2 bases, leaving 3 bases not matched to a gene. The CDR3 length is 15 residues.

The chain uses TRBV19 and TRBJ2-5; 8 bases fit TRBD1. The CDR3 contains 14 residues. Germline CDR1 LNHDA, CDR2 SQIVND (reference sequence). V shed 5 bases, J shed 1 base, and the junction held 3 bases outside the gene matches. This CDR3 is CASSLGQGQETQYF. The CDR3 nucleotides are TGTGCCAGTAGTCTCGGACAGGGCCAAGAGACCCAGTACTTC.

V gene TRBV18 combines with J gene TRBJ2-7; the D gene is possibly TRBD2 (7 bases). Germline V gene data show CDR1 as KGHSH and CDR2 as LQKENI. The CDR3 is made up of 20 amino acids. Trimming stripped 1 base from V and 0 bases from J, with 25 bases between. The CDR3 spells CASSPRRGGLTIKSSYEQYF. In DNA form, the CDR3 reads TGTGCCAGCTCACCACGGCGCGGGGGCCTCACTATTAAAAGCTCCTACGAGCAGTACTTC.

The gene calls are TRBV5-4 and TRBJ1-3; no clear D gene. Trimming pared 3 bases from V and 0 bases from J, leaving 10 bases between. The CDR3 covers 15 residues. Germline V CDR1 and CDR2: SGHNT, YYREEE (reference sequence). For the CDR3, the DNA is TGTGCCAGCAGCTCAAGGGAGCTCTCTGGAAACACCATATATTTT. This gives the protein CASSSRELSGNTIYF.

The count of this clone is one. The chain has TRBV25-1 and TRBJ1-3; D unresolved. V lost 6 bases to trimming and J lost 4 bases, with 13 bases between them. The CDR3 totals 14 residues. The V gene's germline CDR1 is MGHDK and CDR2 SYGVNS. CDR3 coding DNA: TGTGCCAGCAGCAGTTTCGGGTCGGGAAACACCATATATTTT. It codes for CASSSFGSGNTIYF.

This sequence joins TRBV10-3 and TRBJ2-1; 9 bases are shared with TRBD1. The ends lost 6 bases at V and 9 bases at J; junction bases unmatched: 6. In germline, CDR1 is ENHRY, CDR2 SYGVKD. CDR3 size: 13 residues. CDR3 sequence (DNA): TGTGCCATCAGAGGCACAGGGGGCAGTGAGCAGTTCTTC. It encodes CAIRGTGGSEQFF.

The chain uses TRBV7-3 and TRBJ1-3, with 7 bases lining up with TRBD1. Germline lookup yields CDR1 SGHTA and CDR2 FQGTGA. The CDR3 is 17 amino acids. V dropped 5 bases and J dropped 0; count of bases not matched to a gene: 10. The CDR3 nucleotides are TGTGCCAGCAGCGCGACCATCGGACAGGACTCTGGAAACACCATATATTTT. Translated, it gives CASSATIGQDSGNTIYF. Together with reference TRBV7-3 and TRBJ1-3, the CDR3 gives the full variable domain: GAGVSQTPSNKVTEKGKYVELRCDPISGHTALYWYRQSLGQGPEFLIYFQGTGAADDSGLPNDRFFAVRPEGSVSTLKIQRTERGDSAVYLCASSATIGQDSGNTIYFGEGSWLTVV.

The chain combines TRBV5-1 with TRBJ2-1; 9 bases align to TRBD2. V was clipped by 6 bases and J by 6 bases; unmatched bases: 10. CDR3 length: 15 amino acids. Germline V gene lookup returns CDR1 SGHRS and CDR2 YFSETQ. The CDR3 is CASTPAASGVNEQFF. CDR3 nucleotides: TGCGCCAGCACCCCCGCGGCTAGCGGGGTCAATGAGCAGTTCTTC.

This clone was seen once. This sequence joins TRBV27 and TRBJ1-3, with 7 bases fitting TRBD1. Germline V gene sequence: CDR1 MNHEY, CDR2 SMNVEV (reference sequence). The CDR3 runs 15 residues. With V trimmed by 2 bases and J by 3 bases, 4 bases remained unmatched. The CDR3, as DNA: TGTGCCAGCAGTTTAACTTGGGACAGTGGAAACACCATATATTTT. It encodes CASSLTWDSGNTIYF.

This chain uses TRBV6-5 with TRBJ2-1; 8 bases agree with TRBD1. CDR1 is MNHEY, CDR2 SVGAGI, per germline. The ends lost 6 bases at V and 5 bases at J; junction bases unmatched: 9. The CDR3 covers 15 residues. CDR3 DNA sequence: TGTGCCAGCAGCCTTAGGACAGGGCGAAACAATGAGCAGTTCTTC. Translation: CASSLRTGRNNEQFF.

The V and J genes are TRBV5-1 and TRBJ1-5, with D possibly being TRBD1 (5 bases). CDR3 length: 17 residues. Germline loops: CDR1 SGHRS, CDR2 YFSETQ. The ends were cut back, 0 bases at V and 5 bases at J, with 18 bases in the middle. CDR3 amino acids: CASSLAARSGGDQPQHF. The CDR3 DNA reads as TGCGCCAGCAGCTTGGCAGCTAGGTCGGGGGGGGATCAGCCCCAGCATTTT.

The rearrangement uses TRBV27 and TRBJ1-1, with D tentatively TRBD1 (6 bases). The germline V and J ends were trimmed by 5 bases and 0 bases, with 16 bases remaining between them. Germline V lookup: CDR1 MNHEY, CDR2 SMNVEV (reference sequence). There are 16 residues in the CDR3. The CDR3 spells CASSRPVQGLNTEAFF. The CDR3, as DNA: TGTGCCAGCAGTCGTCCCGTACAGGGCCTGAACACTGAAGCTTTCTTT.

The chain joins TRBV10-3 to TRBJ1-6, with D maybe TRBD1 (5 bases). Between the trimmed V and J ends, which lost 2 bases and 15 bases, there was a span of 11 bases. CDR1 and CDR2 (germline): ENHRY, SYGVKD. The CDR3 is made up of 12 amino acids. CDR3 coding DNA: TGTGCCATCAGTGAGCGGGGGAGGCTCCTCCACTTT. Protein: CAISERGRLLHF.

This rearrangement joins TRBV7-3 to TRBJ1-1, with 9 bases matching TRBD1. The CDR3 is made up of 15 amino acids. CDR1 and CDR2 from the germline V gene are SGHTA and FQGTGA. V shed 5 bases, J shed 5 bases, and the junction held 9 bases outside the gene matches. The CDR3 region is CASSPTQGAITEAFF. CDR3 nucleotide sequence: TGTGCCAGCAGCCCGACACAGGGGGCGATAACTGAAGCTTTCTTT.

The chain uses TRBV5-1 and TRBJ2-7; tentatively, D is TRBD2 (6 bases). The CDR3 sequence is 15 residues long. Per the germline V gene, CDR1 is SGHRS and CDR2 is YFSETQ. Trimming removed 3 bases from V and 4 bases from J, with 17 bases in between. The CDR3 DNA reads TGCGCCAGCAGCTCGGGGACTTCTAAACTATACGAGCAGTACTTC. Protein sequence: CASSSGTSKLYEQYF.

The rearrangement links TRBV29-1 to TRBJ2-1; D may be TRBD2 (6 bases). The length of the CDR3 is 13 residues. From germline, CDR1 is SQVTM and CDR2 ANQGSEA. V was shortened by 6 bases and J by 3 bases, with 12 bases between the two germline ends. CDR3 region: CSVPGLIYNEQFF. CDR3 nucleotide sequence: TGCAGCGTGCCGGGACTTATCTACAATGAGCAGTTCTTC.

The V call is TRBV7-2, the J call TRBJ2-1, with TRBD1 as a possible D gene (5 bases). The CDR3 spans 14 residues. CDR1 and CDR2 from the germline V gene are SGHTA and FQGNSA. Trimming shortened V by 1 base and J by 3 bases, and 7 bases separated the two germline ends. The CDR3 nucleotides read TGTGCCAGCAGCTTAGGGGGCCGCTACAATGAGCAGTTCTTC. Translating it yields CASSLGGRYNEQFF.

This chain joins TRBV9 and TRBJ1-2; no firm D call. Germline loops: CDR1 SGDLS, CDR2 YYNGEE. CDR3 length: 18 residues. Deletions cut 4 bases from V and 1 base from J, with 23 bases between. CDR3 region: CASSLIARPPLDNYGYTF. For the CDR3, the DNA is TGTGCCAGCAGCCTTATTGCGCGGCCTCCTCTGGATAACTATGGCTACACCTTC.

This clone was detected only once. This chain joins TRBV6-1 and TRBJ2-3, with 7 bases fitting TRBD2. Germline values: CDR1 MNHNS, CDR2 SASEGT. The CDR3 runs 14 residues. V shed 5 bases, J shed 0 bases, and the junction held 2 bases outside the gene matches. CDR3 coding DNA: TGTGCCAGCAGTCCGGGACTAAGCACAGATACGCAGTATTTT. It codes for CASSPGLSTDTQYF.

This clone was counted between two and nine times. This chain links TRBV7-8 with TRBJ2-3, with TRBD2 identical over 13 bases. Per the germline V gene, CDR1 is SGHVS and CDR2 is FQNEAQ. The J segment lost 9 bases and the V segment lost 5 bases, leaving 8 bases of the junction unmatched. The CDR3 extends over 15 amino acids. CDR3 bases: TGTGCCAGCAGCATTACTAGCGGGGGGGCGGGAACGCAGTATTTT. Translation gives CASSITSGGAGTQYF.

The V gene is TRBV29-1, the J gene TRBJ1-2; weak D call: TRBD1 (6 bases). V was pared by 4 bases and J by 6 bases, with 9 bases between. The CDR3 runs 11 residues. Germline CDR1 is SQVTM and CDR2 is ANQGSEA. CDR3 in amino acids: CSVGTENGYTF. CDR3 sequence (DNA): TGCAGCGTTGGGACAGAAAATGGCTACACCTTC.

The rearrangement links TRBV7-9 to TRBJ1-5; maybe TRBD1 (6 bases). CDR3 length: 15 residues. The ends were cut back, 0 bases at V and 7 bases at J, with 13 bases in the middle. Germline CDR1 is SEHNR and CDR2 is FQNEAQ (reference sequence). The CDR3 loop is CASSLALQGGQPQHF. In nucleotides, the CDR3 is TGTGCCAGCAGCTTAGCGCTACAGGGAGGGCAGCCCCAGCATTTT. Combining the CDR3 with reference TRBV7-9 and TRBJ1-5 gives the whole variable domain DTGVSQNPRHKITKRGQNVTFRCDPISEHNRLYWYRQTLGQGPEFLTYFQNEAQLEKSRLLSDRFSAERPKGSFSTLEIQRTEQGDSAMYLCASSLALQGGQPQHFGDGTRLSIL.

The chain couples TRBV6-5 to TRBJ2-7; TRBD1 might be the D (6 bases). In germline, CDR1 is MNHEY, CDR2 SVGAGI. Between the trimmed V and J ends, which lost 3 bases and 0 bases, there was a span of 15 bases. The CDR3 runs to 16 residues. The CDR3 nucleotides are TGTGCCAGCAGTTATCTCTCAGGACAGACCTCCTACGAGCAGTACTTC. Encoded protein: CASSYLSGQTSYEQYF.

This clone showed up just a few times. This chain joins TRBV5-5 and TRBJ1-5; no definite D call. This CDR3 contains 16 residues. Per germline, CDR1 SGHKS and CDR2 YYEKEE (reference sequence). With 2 bases removed from V and 2 bases from J, the gap between germline ends came to 14 bases. The CDR3 nucleotides read TGTGCCAGCAGCTTCACAGTCTTCACGGGCAATCAGCCCCAGCATTTT. Its translation is CASSFTVFTGNQPQHF.

The chain employs TRBV6-5 and TRBJ2-5; TRBD2 is a possible D gene (6 bases). The end of the DNA fits TRBJ2-7 better, so the J call may be wrong. From germline, CDR1 is MNHEY and CDR2 SVGAGI. The CDR3 loop spans 15 amino acids. The CDR3 reads CASSYSGGGLYEQYF. CDR3 DNA: TGTGCCAGCAGTTACTCGGGGGGAGGTCTCTACGAGCAGTACTTC.

About this clone itself: Germline is not matched at one junction end, which may reflect a read error. This chain links TRBV30 with TRBJ1-2; tentatively, D is TRBD1 (6 bases). The germline CDR1 and CDR2 sequences are GTSNPN and SVGIG (reference sequence). The CDR3 consists of 14 residues. The CDR3 region has the DNA TGTGCGTGGAGGACGCGGCGGGGGGCGGGTGGCTACACCTTC. Translation gives CAWRTRRGAGGYTF. Combining the CDR3 with reference TRBV30 and TRBJ1-2 gives the whole variable domain SQTIHQWPATLVQPVGSPLSLECTVEGTSNPNLYWYRQAAGRGLQLLFYSVGIGQISSEVPQNLSASRPQDRQFILSSKKLLLSDSGFYLCAWRTRRGAGGYTFGSGTRLTVV.

The chain joins TRBV11-2 to TRBJ1-6; 7 bases line up with TRBD1. V dropped 5 bases and J dropped 6; count of bases not matched to a gene: 10. CDR3 size: 16 residues. Germline assignment: CDR1 SGHAT and CDR2 FQNNGV. Here the CDR3 reads CASSKRETGINSPLHF. The CDR3 DNA follows: TGTGCCAGCAGCAAACGCGAGACAGGGATTAATTCACCCCTCCACTTT.